These T cell receptor beta chains were read from a single sample in a study of cytomegalovirus exposure and HLA in healthy donors. The table came from immunoSEQ multiplex PCR; TCRdb's copy has only in-frame clones and leaves some out. The data hold 250,000 to 350,000 clones, with about 66% observed a single time. Material: PBMCs. These receptor sequences come from a female donor in good health and CMV-seronegative. Each CDR3 is given with its conserved first and last residue. D genes are given only for firm matches. Clone sizes are given selectively: once, few, many, or a class where the clone is expanded.

j_call	clone_size	d_call	v_call	cdr3_aa	cdr3_nt
TRBJ1-1	NA	TRBD1	TRBV18	CASSPASGGSGTEAFF	TGTGCCAGCTCACCTGCTTCAGGGGGATCCGGCACTGAAGCTTTCTTT
TRBJ2-7	NA	TRBD2	TRBV7-6	CASSLLREGLAGSMDF	TGTGCCAGCAGCTTATTGCGGGAGGGCCTTGCCGGGAGTATGGACTTC
TRBJ1-1	NA	NA	TRBV5-1	CASSLSGGGPTEAFF	TGCGCCAGCAGCTTGAGCGGGGGAGGGCCCACTGAAGCTTTCTTT
TRBJ2-5	once	TRBD2	TRBV19	CASSINRYSGGMETQYF	TGTGCCAGTAGTATTAACCGTTACTCGGGAGGGATGGAGACCCAGTACTTC
TRBJ1-3	NA	NA	TRBV18	CASSPRQETSSGNTIYF	TGTGCCAGCTCACCACGCCAAGAAACATCATCTGGAAACACCATATATTTT
TRBJ2-1	NA	NA	TRBV15	CATSLRPGGAPLSNEQFF	TGTGCCACCAGCCTACGACCTGGGGGCGCGCCTCTATCAAATGAGCAGTTCTTC
TRBJ2-3	NA	NA	TRBV6-6	CASSLLGGTDTQYF	TGTGCCAGCAGCCTGCTCGGAGGCACAGATACGCAGTATTTT
TRBJ2-7	NA	TRBD1	TRBV7-9	CASGQESYEQYF	TGTGCCAGTGGACAGGAAAGCTACGAGCAGTACTTC
TRBJ2-7	NA	NA	TRBV7-2	CASSSDGVSSGHLTYEQYF	TGTGCCAGCAGCTCGGATGGAGTGTCTTCGGGACACTTAACCTACGAGCAGTACTTC
TRBJ2-7	NA	NA	TRBV11-2	CASSLRVEQYF	TGTGCCAGCAGCCTCAGGGTCGAGCAGTACTTC
TRBJ1-1	NA	TRBD1	TRBV19	CASSIEGQTTEAFF	TGTGCCAGTAGTATAGAGGGACAGACCACTGAAGCTTTCTTT
TRBJ1-1	NA	TRBD1	TRBV10-2	CASSHTGGNTEAFF	TGCGCCAGCAGCCATACAGGGGGGAACACTGAAGCTTTCTTT
TRBJ2-1	NA	TRBD1	TRBV11-2	CASSPRDRDWNNEQFF	TGTGCCAGCAGCCCAAGGGACAGGGATTGGAACAATGAGCAGTTCTTC
TRBJ2-7	NA	TRBD2	TRBV19	CASSRGLAGDPYEQYF	TGTGCCAGTAGTAGGGGACTAGCGGGAGACCCCTACGAGCAGTACTTC
TRBJ1-1	NA	NA	TRBV7-3	CASSKRQGSTEAFF	TGTGCCAGCAGCAAAAGGCAGGGTTCCACTGAAGCTTTCTTT
TRBJ2-7	NA	TRBD1	TRBV6-1	CASSEEGTGPYEQYF	TGTGCCAGCAGTGAAGAGGGGACAGGTCCCTACGAGCAGTACTTC
TRBJ1-1	few	NA	TRBV10-1	CASSDRRARAFF	TGCGCCAGCAGTGACCGCAGGGCGCGAGCTTTCTTT
TRBJ2-1	NA	TRBD2	TRBV27	CASSFTGLAGFNEQFF	TGTGCCAGCAGTTTCACGGGACTAGCGGGTTTCAATGAGCAGTTCTTC
TRBJ1-2	NA	NA	TRBV28	CASSSTANYGYTF	TGTGCCAGCAGTTCGACTGCTAACTATGGCTACACCTTC
TRBJ2-1	NA	TRBD2	TRBV7-9	CASSSLGGRDNEQFF	TGTGCCAGCAGCTCCTTGGGCGGGAGGGACAATGAGCAGTTCTTC
TRBJ1-2	NA	NA	TRBV25-1	CASSTQTGRANYGYTF	TGTGCCAGCAGTACCCAGACAGGCAGAGCTAACTATGGCTACACCTTC
TRBJ1-2	NA	TRBD1	TRBV6-5	CASRPTGGSYGYTF	TGTGCCAGCAGACCCACAGGGGGCAGCTATGGCTACACCTTC
TRBJ2-7	few	TRBD1	TRBV11-1	CASSLGEGTGTYEQYF	TGTGCCAGCAGCTTAGGAGAAGGGACAGGGACCTACGAGCAGTACTTC
TRBJ2-2	NA	TRBD2	TRBV5-1	CASSALAGAAGELFF	TGCGCCAGCAGCGCCCTAGCGGGAGCGGCCGGGGAGCTGTTTTTT
TRBJ2-7	NA	NA	TRBV7-9	CASSLAELGKIWHEQYF	TGTGCCAGCAGCTTAGCCGAACTAGGGAAAATATGGCACGAGCAGTACTTC
TRBJ1-6	few	TRBD1	TRBV18	CASSPTGTGNSPLHF	TGTGCCAGCTCACCCACCGGGACAGGGAATTCACCCCTCCACTTT
TRBJ2-7	NA	TRBD2	TRBV9	CASSLAGGSYEQYF	TGTGCCAGCAGCCTAGCGGGAGGTTCCTACGAGCAGTACTTC
TRBJ2-7	NA	TRBD1	TRBV7-9	CASSLQGAWYEQYF	TGTGCCAGCAGCTTACAGGGGGCGTGGTACGAGCAGTACTTC
TRBJ2-1	few	TRBD2	TRBV2	CASELAGVNEQFF	TGTGCCAGCGAGCTAGCGGGAGTAAATGAGCAGTTCTTC
TRBJ1-4	NA	NA	TRBV7-9	CSSSAEGNEKLFF	TGTTCCAGCAGCGCAGAGGGAAATGAAAAACTGTTTTTT
TRBJ2-3	NA	TRBD2	TRBV10-1	CASGVAGGPADTQYF	TGCGCCAGCGGCGTAGCGGGAGGGCCCGCAGATACGCAGTATTTT
TRBJ2-7	once	NA	TRBV11-1	CASSPPMAYEQYF	TGTGCCAGCAGCCCCCCGATGGCTTACGAGCAGTACTTC
TRBJ2-3	NA	NA	TRBV7-9	CASSFRALTDTQYF	TGTGCCAGCAGCTTTCGCGCGCTCACAGATACGCAGTATTTT
TRBJ1-5	few	TRBD1	TRBV7-9	CASSLGGTGGGKANQPQHF	TGTGCCAGCAGCTTAGGTGGGACAGGGGGCGGAAAGGCCAATCAGCCCCAGCATTTT
TRBJ2-1	few	NA	TRBV7-8	CASSLEVGAGEQFF	TGTGCCAGCAGCTTAGAAGTGGGGGCCGGTGAGCAGTTCTTC
TRBJ2-7	few	NA	TRBV6-1	CASSEAGVPYEQYF	TGTGCCAGCAGTGAAGCCGGGGTTCCCTACGAGCAGTACTTC
TRBJ2-7	NA	TRBD2	TRBV30	CAWSPSGLAREQYF	TGTGCCTGGAGTCCCAGCGGACTAGCTCGGGAGCAGTACTTC
TRBJ2-3	once	NA	TRBV5-1	CASSLAAGTDTDTQYF	TGCGCCAGCAGCTTGGCGGCGGGGACGGACACAGATACGCAGTATTTT
TRBJ1-5	few	NA	TRBV19	CASSIVQGDQPQHF	TGTGCCAGTAGTATCGTACAGGGCGATCAGCCCCAGCATTTT
TRBJ2-7	few	TRBD2	TRBV7-9	CASSGGLAKIYEQYF	TGTGCCAGCAGCGGGGGACTAGCTAAGATATACGAGCAGTACTTC
TRBJ2-3	NA	NA	TRBV7-6	CASSLGHHISTDTQYF	TGTGCCAGCAGCTTAGGACACCATATAAGCACAGATACGCAGTATTTT
TRBJ2-7	once	TRBD1	TRBV5-1	CATGTGEIAYEQYF	TGCGCCACCGGAACAGGGGAAATTGCCTACGAGCAGTACTTC
TRBJ2-7	once	TRBD2	TRBV6-5	CASSLAGVSDEQYF	TGTGCCAGCAGTCTAGCGGGAGTTTCGGACGAGCAGTACTTC
TRBJ2-2	NA	NA	TRBV11-2	CASSPVVTGELFF	TGTGCCAGCAGCCCGGTGGTTACCGGGGAGCTGTTTTTT
TRBJ2-2	NA	NA	TRBV5-4	CASSLGPADKNTGELFF	TGTGCCAGCAGCTTGGGGCCTGCGGATAAAAACACCGGGGAGCTGTTTTTT
TRBJ2-7	NA	NA	TRBV7-2	CASSSGTYSYEQYF	TGTGCCAGCAGTTCCGGGACTTATTCCTACGAGCAGTACTTC
TRBJ1-1	NA	NA	TRBV19	CASKAAAEAFF	TGTGCCAGTAAAGCCGCTGCGGAAGCTTTCTTT
TRBJ2-7	once	TRBD2	TRBV7-9	CASSLRREASYEQYF	TGTGCCAGCAGCTTACGGCGGGAGGCATCCTACGAGCAGTACTTC
TRBJ2-7	NA	TRBD2	TRBV2	CASGGLAGVEQYF	TGTGCCAGCGGAGGACTAGCGGGAGTTGAGCAGTACTTC
TRBJ2-1	NA	NA	TRBV15	CATSRASATYNEQFF	TGTGCCACCAGCAGGGCTAGCGCTACCTACAATGAGCAGTTCTTC